Sequencing of this T cell receptor (beta chain) was carried out in a study of CD8 T cells in ankylosing spondylitis. CDR3 length equals 15 residues. Germline V CDR1 and CDR2: MNHEY, SVGAGI. Trimming took 0 bases from V and 2 from J, leaving 8 bases between them. Libraries for TCR beta were made by quantitative 5'-RACE with molecular barcodes. TCRdb reprocessed the 5' RACE reads via MiXCR and lists one record per CDR3 protein. The sample has roughly 280,000 distinct CDR3 sequences; about 19% are singletons. The source material was blood, either unsorted or a sorted T cell fraction (not recorded which). V gene TRBV6-5 combines with J gene TRBJ1-5; D unresolved. The TCR was taken from a male donor with ankylosing spondylitis or in good health (not recorded which). The CDR3 region has the DNA TGTGCCAGCAGTTACTCCGGGGTTGGCAATCAGCCCCAGCATTTT. Translated, it gives CASSYSGVGNQPQHF.